Listed below are T cell receptor beta chains from one sample, sequenced in a study of blood T cells in healthy people across ages. In TCRdb, the 5' RACE reads were re-called with MiXCR into one record per CDR3 protein. The sample contains approximately 1,000,000 distinct CDR3 sequences, around two fifths of which appear only once. The sample was blood. These receptors were collected from a man younger than 35 in good health. CDR3s leave out the opening cysteine and the closing phenylalanine or tryptophan.

12 TRBJ2-1 TRBV5-6 ASSIPTGTRGQF
12 TRBJ2-5 TRBV30 AWSGFVRNNEQY
12 TRBJ1-2 TRBV9 ASSAGTAHYGYT
13 TRBJ1-1 TRBV7-9 ASSDMTLGNTEAF
14 TRBJ2-2 TRBV7-9 ASSSNREKNTGELF
14 TRBJ2-3 TRBV12-3/TRBV12-4 ASSLAKLPSTDMQY
13 TRBJ2-2 TRBV18 ASSPTGPNTGELF
12 TRBJ2-3 TRBV7-2 ASSTTAIGDTQY
13 TRBJ2-1 TRBV12-3/TRBV12-4 ASSPRGQGRDEQF
11 TRBJ1-2 TRBV20-1 SARGTARYGYT
13 TRBJ2-4 TRBV20-1 SAPLAGLAKNIQY
14 TRBJ1-2 TRBV7-2 ASSLANEGKIYGYT
11 TRBJ2-7 TRBV12-3/TRBV12-4 ASSLLGGIEQY
13 . TRBV2 ASSDNRDRGYEQY
12 TRBJ2-1 TRBV29-1 SVLDRGPYNEQF
14 TRBJ1-2 TRBV7-9 ASSLEAGQLNYGYT
11 TRBJ2-5 TRBV20-1 SARDPQRETQY
13 TRBJ2-5 TRBV20-1 SAKNRDREENEQY
10 TRBJ2-3 TRBV30 AWISRTDTQY
14 TRBJ2-1 TRBV12-3/TRBV12-4 ASSSAGTASYNEQF